The T cell receptor (beta chain) under discussion was sequenced for a study of cytomegalovirus exposure and HLA in healthy donors. Overall study: Within the Caucasian-associated ancestry cluster were roughly 82% of the approximately 400 genotyped donors. Study-wide results and limits: Exclusion applied to some V segments, including TRBV6-2 and TRBV6-3, as they were indistinguishable. In vitro experiments confirmed that a few CMV-associated chains were specific for CMV antigens.

The CDR3 length is 15 residues. Germline V gives CDR1 LGHNA, CDR2 YNFKEQ. J lost 1 base, V lost 1 base, and 1 base had no gene match. This clone appeared a few times. Its antigen remains unidentified. PCR amplification relied on 60 Vbeta primers (plus 13 Jbeta primers). Repertoires were generated with immunoSEQ multiplex PCR, while TCRdb's copy carries only in-frame clones and drops some. The sample has tens of thousands of clones, 60% to 70% seen once. Source material: PBMCs. The chain uses TRBV4-2 and TRBJ1-1; 9 bases line up with TRBD1. This receptor was taken from a woman in her thirties in good health and CMV-seronegative. The CDR3 sequence: CASSQGQGGNTEAFF. CDR3 coding DNA: TGTGCCAGCAGCCAAGGACAGGGGGGGAACACTGAAGCTTTCTTT.